This T cell receptor (beta chain) originates from a study of blood T cell repertoires in COVID-19. The assay was immunoSEQ multiplex PCR, and TCRdb's table has in-frame clones only and misses some. The sample lists about 250,000 clones, approximately 84% seen once, with 4% to 5.5% in the top ten. From germline, CDR1 is SGHRS and CDR2 YFSETQ. Trimming shortened V by 3 bases and J by 0 bases, and 7 bases separated the two germline ends. The CDR3 runs to 15 residues. The sequenced material came from peripheral blood. The chain is built from TRBV5-1 and TRBJ2-6; no definite D call. This TCR derives from a man in his fifties or sixties with active or convalescent COVID-19. The CDR3 region has the DNA TGCGCCAGCAGCTCCACAGCCTCTGGGGCCAACGTCCTGACTTTC. This gives the protein CASSSTASGANVLTF.